This T cell receptor (beta chain) was captured in a study of beta chain features in type 1 diabetes. Study-wide context: Sorted cell examination encompassed 85 million to 130 million cells across all samples. Findings and limits, study-wide: In all four CD4+ subsets, TCRB CDR3 length was significantly, moderately reduced in type 1 diabetes.

Purities over 98% were achieved in all sorted populations. Details on this clone: No antigen is known for it.

Reverse transcription of all isolated RNA meant that expressed TCRB transcripts were sequenced. Generated by immunoSEQ multiplex PCR, the TCRdb table keeps only in-frame clones and is missing some. The table includes over 200,000 clones, roughly 10% detected once. The CDR3 runs to 11 residues. Trimming pared 2 bases from V and 5 bases from J, leaving 6 bases between. Germline V CDR1 and CDR2: GTSNPN, SVGIG (reference sequence). Sequenced: naive CD4+ T cells from blood. The sequence derives from a man under 40 with type 1 diabetes. V and J are TRBV30 and TRBJ2-5; D unclear. The CDR3 nucleotides read TGTGCCTGGAGTCCTTCGGAGACCCAGTACTTC. Amino acids: CAWSPSETQYF.